This TCR beta chain appears in the sequencing data of a study of shared clonotypes between healthy human individuals. Study outcomes and limitations: Non-shared clonotypes showed lower generation probabilities than clonotypes common to all four donors.

The germline gives CDR1 SNHLY, CDR2 FYNNEI. The CDR3 sequence is 14 residues long. V shed 6 bases and J shed 9 bases, with 18 bases lying between them. The authors loaded about 200 ng DNA, some 32,000 T cell genomes, into sorted-subset replicate PCRs. Here immunoSEQ multiplex PCR was the method, and the copy in TCRdb shows in-frame clones only, minus some. The sample carries 2 million to 2.5 million clones, 80% to 95% recorded once. Concerning this clone itself: Its specificity is not known.

The sequence was collected from a man in his late teens or twenties in good health. Some clones in this sample may be carry-over from other donors' samples. The chain uses TRBV2 and TRBJ2-1; possibly TRBD2 for D (5 bases). The sample comprised naive CD4+ T cells from PBMCs. Subset: CD45RA+ positively selected. CDR3 residues: CASRAGLSSGEQFF. The CDR3 DNA sequence: TGTGCCAGCAGAGCAGGTCTAAGCAGCGGTGAGCAGTTCTTC.